The entry below describes one TCR beta chain. Antigen specificity is unknown. This sample stems from a study of vaccination and CD4 T cells after COVID-19. Indicated treatment: approximately nine-day PBMC culture with coronavirus spike peptide pools or control peptides (ViraFEST assay). V lost 3 bases and J lost 3, with 11 bases in between. The CDR3 consists of 14 residues. Germline V gene data show CDR1 as SGHTA and CDR2 as FQGNSA. CD4+ T cells that had been cultured provided DNA sequenced with the Oncomine TCR Beta short-read assay. Using its own MiXCR run on the PCR reads, TCRdb lists one record per CDR3 protein. This repertoire shows about 9,700 distinct CDR3 sequences, roughly 70% found once; its top ten account for 30% to 45%.

J is TRBJ1-1 and V is TRBV7-2; D is ambiguous. Sequenced: CD4+ T cells from blood, cultured in vitro. This TCR was recovered from a human donor who had recovered from COVID-19. The CDR3 reads CASSFTVGDTEAFF. The DNA of the CDR3 is TGTGCCAGCAGCTTTACAGTAGGTGACACTGAAGCTTTCTTT.